What follows is one T cell receptor beta chain and its context. Its antigen is undetermined. Stated treatment: some 20 received Ad26.COV2.S at low or high dose, single or two shots; several received placebo; per-sample allocation not given. Vaccine and placebo recipients were sampled on day 63 after the first injection. In Boston, an adult donor aged 18-55 years took part. It was Wuhan-strain SARS-CoV-2 spike that the Ad26 vaccine vector expressed. The sample belongs to a study of Ad26.COV2.S vaccination and SARS-CoV-2 variants. Study details: Administration of Ad26.COV2.S was intramuscular, either once or twice 56 days apart. General study points: The study found higher spike-specific TCR breadth in vaccine than placebo recipients.

The V end was cut by 0 bases, the J end by 0 bases, with 10 bases between. This CDR3 has 16 amino acids. Germline loops: CDR1 KGHSH, CDR2 LQKENI. Produced via immunoSEQ multiplex PCR; TCRdb's table is partial and in-frame only. The sample has a few hundred thousand clones, 92% seen once. V and J are TRBV18 and TRBJ2-3, with D uncertain. The sequence was collected from a person between 18 and 59 years old who received the Ad26.COV2.S COVID-19 vaccine or a placebo. The specimen was peripheral blood, collected in a trial of Ad26.COV2.S vaccine versus placebo. The DNA for the CDR3 is TGTGCCAGCTCACCACCGGAAGGGTTAAGCACAGATACGCAGTATTTT. It translates to CASSPPEGLSTDTQYF.